The rows below give T cell receptor beta chains drawn from one sample of a study of identical twins' blood T cells. TCRdb re-analysed the 5' RACE reads in MiXCR, keeping a single row per CDR3 protein. The sample has a few hundred thousand distinct CDR3 sequences; approximately 30% are singletons. The source material was PBMCs. The receptor source for this set is a woman aged 18 to 50 in good health. CDR3s include the opening cysteine and the closing phenylalanine or tryptophan. Each record gives: V gene, J gene, clone size, D gene, CDR3 DNA, CDR3 protein. A D gene is named only where the DNA matches it firmly. The size of a clone is reported for some rows only, either as once, few or many, or as a class for expanded clones.

>TRBV6-1|TRBJ1-1|.|.
TGTGCCAGCATTTCCTTCGTAGGCTACCGACGGGCCACTGAAGCTTTCTTT
CASISFVGYRRATEAFF
>TRBV29-1|TRBJ1-2|few|TRBD1
TGCAGCGTTGAAGATCGTGGACAGGGGGCTGGTGGCTACACCTTC
CSVEDRGQGAGGYTF
>TRBV7-8|TRBJ2-1|few|.
TGTGCCAACGGGGTTGATGAGCAGTTCTTC
CANGVDEQFF
>TRBV29-1|TRBJ2-7|few|.
TGCAGCGCAGCAAGCAGGTACGAGCAGTACTTC
CSAASRYEQYF
>TRBV7-6|TRBJ2-6|.|.
TGTGCCAGCAGCTTTGCGTTCTCTGGGGCCAACGTCCTGACTTTC
CASSFAFSGANVLTF
>TRBV25-1|TRBJ2-7|.|.
TGTGCCAGCAGTGGGATCGTTTACGAGCAGTACTTC
CASSGIVYEQYF
>TRBV4-3|TRBJ1-2|.|.
TGCGCCAGCAGCCAAGTTACGACGGGAGGCTACACCTTC
CASSQVTTGGYTF
>TRBV7-9|TRBJ1-5|few|TRBD1
TGTGCCAGCAGCCCGGGACAGGGTCCAAACCAGCCCCAGCATTTT
CASSPGQGPNQPQHF
>TRBV6-4|TRBJ2-7|.|.
TGTGCCAGCAGTGACCCCAAGGGGGGCTCGGGGGAGCAGTACTTC
CASSDPKGGSGEQYF
>TRBV2|TRBJ2-5|few|.
TGTGCCAGCAAGTTGGAGACCCAGTACTTC
CASKLETQYF
>TRBV14|TRBJ2-1|.|TRBD1
TGTGCCAGCAGCCAAGCGACAGGGCATGAGCAGTTCTTC
CASSQATGHEQFF
>TRBV29-1|TRBJ1-2|few|.
TGCAGCGAGGGGGAGAACTATGGCTACACCTTC
CSEGENYGYTF
>TRBV11-2|TRBJ1-2|.|.
TGTGCCAGCAGCTCATATGGGCCAGATCACACCTTC
CASSSYGPDHTF
>TRBV5-1|TRBJ1-1|.|.
TGCGCCAGCAGCTTGGACGTCCGTGTGAACACTGAAGCTTTCTTT
CASSLDVRVNTEAFF
>TRBV6-6|TRBJ2-5|.|.
TGTGCCAGCAGTAAGACGCAAGAGACCCAGTACTTC
CASSKTQETQYF
>TRBV20-1|TRBJ1-6|few|TRBD1
TGCAGTGCTAGAGATAGGACAGGGGGAACACCCCTCCACTTT
CSARDRTGGTPLHF
>TRBV20-1|TRBJ1-1|.|.
TGCAGTGCTAGTAGTACAGGGAACACTGAAGCTTTCTTT
CSASSTGNTEAFF
>TRBV27|TRBJ2-1|.|TRBD2
TGTGCCAGCGCCAAGCGGGGTGACAATGAGCAGTTCTTC
CASAKRGDNEQFF
>TRBV12-3/TRBV12-4|TRBJ2-1|.|TRBD2
TGTGCCAGCAGTACCAGGGGGACTAGCGGAAGGCATGAGCAGTTCTTC
CASSTRGTSGRHEQFF
>TRBV14|TRBJ2-7|.|.
TGTGCCAGCAGCCAATACGAGGGAGAGACCCCTCTCGAGCAGTACTTC
CASSQYEGETPLEQYF